This T cell receptor beta chain was recorded in a study of cytomegalovirus exposure and HLA in healthy donors. This clone was picked up one time. Its matching antigen is unknown. Regarding the study as a whole: Reported performance of the classifier showed diagnosis of cytomegalovirus status with high specificity and sensitivity.

V lost 4 bases, J lost 11 bases, and 9 bases lay in between. The germline V gene encodes CDR1 MNHEY and CDR2 SVGAGI. The CDR3 consists of 11 residues. Sequencing used immunoSEQ multiplex PCR; TCRdb keeps in-frame clones, though not all of them. The table includes 130,000 or so clones, roughly 89% detected once. The sequencing input was PBMCs. This clonotype originated in a woman in her late teens or twenties in good health and CMV-seronegative. This chain uses TRBV6-5 with TRBJ2-1; a possible D gene is TRBD1 (5 bases). This CDR3 is CASSLVGQQFF. CDR3 nucleotides: TGTGCCAGCAGTTTGGTGGGGCAGCAGTTCTTC.